The 20 T cell receptor beta chains below all came from one sample that was sequenced in a study of cytomegalovirus exposure and HLA in healthy donors. 13 Jbeta primers and 60 Vbeta primers were used for the PCR. Here immunoSEQ multiplex PCR was the method, and the copy in TCRdb shows in-frame clones only, minus some. The sample lists about 25,000 clones, about 70% occurring once. Sample: PBMCs. Receptors were obtained from a woman in her 50s in good health and CMV-seronegative.

V is TRBV2 and J is TRBJ1-5; TRBD1 is a possible D gene (5 bases). The CDR3 is 15 residues long. Germline V gene data show CDR1 as SNHLY and CDR2 as FYNNEI. V was trimmed by 4 bases and J by 5 bases, leaving 15 bases between them. This chain's CDR3 is CASSVQQDWYQPQHF. The CDR3 bases are TGTGCCAGCAGTGTACAACAGGATTGGTATCAGCCCCAGCATTTT. The full variable domain, with the rest looked up from reference TRBV2 and TRBJ1-5, is EPEVTQTPSHQVTQMGQEVILRCVPISNHLYFYWYRQILGQKVEFLVSFYNNEISEKSEIFDDQFSVERPDGSNFTLKIRSTKLEDSAMYFCASSVQQDWYQPQHFGDGTRLSIL.

V is TRBV29-1 and J is TRBJ2-5, with TRBD2 identical over 14 bases. Trimming took 7 bases from V and 5 from J; bases not matched to a gene: 3. The CDR3 length is 13 residues. CDR1 is SQVTM, CDR2 ANQGSEA, per germline. CDR3: CSARTSGGETQYF. The CDR3 region has the DNA TGCAGCGCCAGGACTAGCGGGGGGGAGACCCAGTACTTC.

This chain links TRBV7-2 with TRBJ1-4, with TRBD1 matching 10 bases. CDR1 is SGHTA and CDR2 is FQGNSA in the germline V gene. The CDR3 sequence is 15 residues long. J gave up 7 bases and V 1 base, and 3 bases lay outside the gene matches. The CDR3 DNA follows: TGTGCCAGCAGCTTAGTGGGACAGGGGAGTGAAAAACTGTTTTTT. Protein: CASSLVGQGSEKLFF. Using reference TRBV7-2 and TRBJ1-4 for the parts outside the CDR3, the full variable domain is GAGVSQSPSNKVTEKGKDVELRCDPISGHTALYWYRQSLGQGLEFLIYFQGNSAPDKSGLPSDRFSAERTGGSVSTLTIQRTQQEDSAVYLCASSLVGQGSEKLFFGSGTQLSVL.

The chain has TRBV19 and TRBJ2-7, with D possibly being TRBD2 (6 bases). Germline CDR1 is LNHDA and CDR2 is SQIVND (reference sequence). V was cut by 5 bases and J by 6 bases, with 14 bases left in between. The CDR3 covers 13 residues. The CDR3 nucleotides are TGTGCCAGTAGTCTCGGAGGGTCGGGCGAGCAGTACTTC. It specifies CASSLGGSGEQYF.

J is TRBJ2-7 and V is TRBV6-5; D is possibly TRBD1 (6 bases). The V and J ends lost 0 bases and 6 bases respectively, with 15 bases between them. The CDR3 loop spans 15 amino acids. In germline, CDR1 is MNHEY, CDR2 SVGAGI. CDR3 nucleotides: TGTGCCAGCAGTTACTCCCGACAGGTATCGGGCGAGCAGTACTTC. As protein: CASSYSRQVSGEQYF.

The chain is built from TRBV28 and TRBJ2-7; TRBD2 matches at 10 bases. The germline V gene has CDR1 MDHEN and CDR2 SYDVKM. CDR3 length equals 16 residues. J lost 2 bases, V lost 5 bases, and 9 bases had no gene match. The CDR3 sequence: CASSPPTSGITYEQYF. In DNA form, the CDR3 reads TGTGCCAGCAGTCCGCCCACTAGCGGGATCACCTACGAGCAGTACTTC.

The rearrangement uses TRBV7-8 and TRBJ1-5, with D perhaps TRBD1 (5 bases). CDR1 SGHVS and CDR2 FQNEAQ come from the germline V gene. V was pared by 1 base and J by 7 bases, with 14 bases between. The CDR3 loop spans 15 amino acids. CDR3 in DNA: TGTGCCAGCAGCTTAGAGCAGGGAGGTCGGCAGCCCCAGCATTTT. Amino acids: CASSLEQGGRQPQHF.

This chain connects TRBV5-1 to TRBJ2-1, with 8 positions matching TRBD2. The CDR3 is made up of 16 amino acids. Germline CDR1 is SGHRS and CDR2 is YFSETQ. V gave up 4 bases and J gave up 1 base; unmatched junction bases: 7. In DNA, the CDR3 is TGCGCCAGCAGCGCACCTAGCGGGCGTTCCTACAATGAGCAGTTCTTC. Translation gives CASSAPSGRSYNEQFF.

The chain recombines TRBV4-1 with TRBJ1-5, with D unresolved. The CDR3 totals 15 residues. Germline loops: CDR1 MGHRA, CDR2 YSYEKL. V was trimmed by 0 bases and J by 2 bases, leaving 8 bases between them. The CDR3 reads CASSQDIGGNQPQHF. The DNA for the CDR3 is TGCGCCAGCAGCCAAGATATCGGAGGCAATCAGCCCCAGCATTTT.

The chain uses TRBV2 and TRBJ1-5, with a weak D call TRBD1 (5 bases). The V end was cut by 6 bases, the J end by 4 bases, with 16 bases between. Germline CDR1 reads SNHLY; CDR2 reads FYNNEI. The length of the CDR3 is 15 residues. The CDR3 reads CASSRRGRDNQPQHF. The CDR3 DNA is TGTGCCAGCAGCAGAAGGGGCAGGGATAATCAGCCCCAGCATTTT.

This clone was recorded once. The rearrangement uses TRBV7-9 and TRBJ2-7, with TRBD2 matching 8 bases. This CDR3 spans 14 amino acids. The junction had 9 bases not matched to a gene; V was cut back by 5 bases and J by 6 bases. Germline loops: CDR1 SEHNR, CDR2 FQNEAQ (reference sequence). CDR3 nucleotides: TGTGCCAGCAGCGAGGGACTAGATGTAGCCGAGCAGTACTTC. Amino acid sequence: CASSEGLDVAEQYF.

The chain uses TRBV7-8 and TRBJ2-1, with 7 bases identical to TRBD1. Looked up from germline, CDR1 is SGHVS and CDR2 is FQNEAQ. This CDR3 is 16 amino acids long. The ends lost 6 bases at V and 0 bases at J; junction bases unmatched: 8. In DNA, the CDR3 is TGTGCCAGCAGTTCCTCGACAGGGAGCTCCTACAATGAGCAGTTCTTC. Residues: CASSSSTGSSYNEQFF. Full variable domain (rest looked up from reference TRBV7-8 and TRBJ2-1): GAGVSQSPRYKVAKRGQDVALRCDPISGHVSLFWYQQALGQGPEFLTYFQNEAQLDKSGLPSDRFFAERPEGSVSTLKIQRTQQEDSAVYLCASSSSTGSSYNEQFFGPGTRLTVL.

V gene TRBV9 combines with J gene TRBJ2-5; 10 nucleotides align to TRBD1. CDR1 is SGDLS, CDR2 YYNGEE, per germline. CDR3 size: 15 residues. Trimming took 4 bases from V and 9 from J; bases not matched to a gene: 12. CDR3 in DNA: TGTGCCAGCAGCCCATGGGAGGGGGGACAGGGGTCCCAGTACTTC. This translates into CASSPWEGGQGSQYF.

The chain joins TRBV2 to TRBJ1-1; TRBD1 is a possible D gene (6 bases). CDR3 size: 13 residues. CDR1 and CDR2 from the germline V gene are SNHLY and FYNNEI. Trimming left V 8 bases short and J 5 bases short, with 15 bases between. DNA of the CDR3: TGTGCCAGCTCGGCTGACAGGCGGACTGAAGCTTTCTTT. Amino acid sequence: CASSADRRTEAFF.

A single count supports this clone. The chain links TRBV6-1 to TRBJ1-3; maybe TRBD1 (5 bases). This CDR3 contains 14 residues. The V end was cut by 4 bases, the J end by 2 bases, with 9 bases between. Germline CDR1 reads MNHNS; CDR2 reads SASEGT. CDR3 sequence reads: CASSGGGAGNTIYF. The CDR3 coding sequence is TGTGCCAGCAGTGGCGGGGGGGCTGGAAACACCATATATTTT.

This sequence joins TRBV2 and TRBJ2-2; TRBD2 is a possible D gene (5 bases). The CDR3 is 15 amino acids. CDR1 SNHLY and CDR2 FYNNEI come from the germline V gene. V lost 5 bases, J lost 5 bases, and 15 bases lay in between. The CDR3 protein is CASSPTRINTGELFF. The CDR3 nucleotides are TGTGCCAGCAGTCCTACTAGGATTAATACCGGGGAGCTGTTTTTT.

The chain carries TRBV7-6 and TRBJ2-7, with 7 bases lining up with TRBD2. The CDR3 has 14 residues. With 2 bases clipped from V and 3 bases from J, the junction kept 4 bases outside the gene matches. Germline V gene lookup returns CDR1 SGHVS and CDR2 FNYEAQ. The CDR3 coding sequence is TGTGCCAGCAGCTTAAGCGGGGTGGGCTACGAGCAGTACTTC. Its protein is CASSLSGVGYEQYF.

V usage is TRBV29-1 and J usage is TRBJ2-7, with D perhaps TRBD2 (6 bases). Trimming removed 4 bases from V and 4 bases from J, with 14 bases in between. The CDR3 spans 13 residues. The germline V gene encodes CDR1 SQVTM and CDR2 ANQGSEA. The CDR3 loop is CSVVVGGGYEQYF. CDR3 bases: TGCAGCGTTGTGGTCGGGGGAGGATACGAGCAGTACTTC.

The rearrangement uses TRBV29-1 and TRBJ1-1, with a weak D call TRBD1 (5 bases). Trimming stripped 2 bases from V and 5 bases from J, with 18 bases between. CDR3 length: 15 amino acids. Germline lookup yields CDR1 SQVTM and CDR2 ANQGSEA. This CDR3 is CSVEIQEGRETEAFF. The CDR3, as DNA: TGCAGCGTTGAAATCCAGGAGGGCAGGGAAACTGAAGCTTTCTTT.

Turning to this clone: One end of the junction does not line up with germline, which may come from a read error. The chain has TRBV27 and TRBJ2-7; 7 bases fit TRBD2. Germline CDR1 is MNHEY and CDR2 is SMNVEV (reference sequence). The CDR3 spans 13 residues. CDR3 region: CASRLAGSPKVYF. As DNA, the CDR3 is TGTGCCAGCCGTTTAGCGGGTTCGCCTAAGGTGTACTTC.